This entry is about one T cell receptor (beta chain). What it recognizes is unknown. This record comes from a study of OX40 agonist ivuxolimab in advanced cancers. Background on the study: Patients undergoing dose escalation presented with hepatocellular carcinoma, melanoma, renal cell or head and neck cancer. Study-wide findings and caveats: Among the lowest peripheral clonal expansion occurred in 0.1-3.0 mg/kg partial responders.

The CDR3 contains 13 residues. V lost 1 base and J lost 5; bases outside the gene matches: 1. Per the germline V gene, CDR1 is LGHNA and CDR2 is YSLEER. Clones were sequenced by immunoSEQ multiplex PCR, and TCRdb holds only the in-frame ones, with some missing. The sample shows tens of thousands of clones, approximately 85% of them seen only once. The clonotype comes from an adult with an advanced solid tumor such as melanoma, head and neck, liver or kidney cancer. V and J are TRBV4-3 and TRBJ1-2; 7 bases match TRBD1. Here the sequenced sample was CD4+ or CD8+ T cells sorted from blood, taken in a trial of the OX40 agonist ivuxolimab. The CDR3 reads CASSQGQGYGYTF. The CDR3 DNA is TGCGCCAGCAGCCAAGGACAGGGTTATGGCTACACCTTC.